The T cell receptor beta chain described here comes from a study of blood T cell repertoires in COVID-19. CDR3 size: 16 residues. The V gene end was trimmed by 3 bases and the J gene end by 2 bases; junction bases not matched to a gene: 7. Germline assignment: CDR1 LNHNV and CDR2 YYDKDF (reference sequence). In the study's own analysis: It was from reference gene primer amplification that nucleated cell counts were estimated. Here immunoSEQ multiplex PCR was the method, and the copy in TCRdb shows in-frame clones only, minus some. The V and J calls and clone size were taken over from that table, and D and trimming were inferred from the DNA. Here the sample spans 90,000 to 150,000 clones, 65% to 80% being singletons.

The clonotype comes from a man aged 50 to 60 with acute or convalescent COVID-19. Sequenced sample: peripheral blood. V gene TRBV15 combines with J gene TRBJ2-7, with 10 nucleotides matching TRBD1. The CDR3 spells CATSRASGTGAYEQYF. CDR3 coding DNA: TGTGCCACCAGCAGGGCCTCCGGGACAGGGGCCTACGAGCAGTACTTC. Combining the CDR3 with reference TRBV15 and TRBJ2-7 gives the whole variable domain DAMVIQNPRYQVTQFGKPVTLSCSQTLNHNVMYWYQQKSSQAPKLLFHYYDKDFNNEADTPDNFQSRRPNTSFCFLDIRSPGLGDTAMYLCATSRASGTGAYEQYFGPGTRLTVT.